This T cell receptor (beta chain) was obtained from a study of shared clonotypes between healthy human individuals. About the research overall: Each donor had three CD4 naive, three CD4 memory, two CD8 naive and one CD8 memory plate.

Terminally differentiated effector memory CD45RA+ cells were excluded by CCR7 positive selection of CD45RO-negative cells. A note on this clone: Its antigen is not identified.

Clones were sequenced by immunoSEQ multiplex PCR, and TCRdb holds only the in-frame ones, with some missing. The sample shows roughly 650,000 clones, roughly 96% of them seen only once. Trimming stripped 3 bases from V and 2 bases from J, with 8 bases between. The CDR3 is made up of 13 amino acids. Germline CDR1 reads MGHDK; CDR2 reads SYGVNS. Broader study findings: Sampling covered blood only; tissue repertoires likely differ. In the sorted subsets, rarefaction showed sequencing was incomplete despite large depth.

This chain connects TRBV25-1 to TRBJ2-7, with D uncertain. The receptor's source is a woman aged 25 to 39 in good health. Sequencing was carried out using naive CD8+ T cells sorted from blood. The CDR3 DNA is TGTGCCAGCAGTGATGTCGGAGCCTACGAGCAGTACTTC. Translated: CASSDVGAYEQYF.